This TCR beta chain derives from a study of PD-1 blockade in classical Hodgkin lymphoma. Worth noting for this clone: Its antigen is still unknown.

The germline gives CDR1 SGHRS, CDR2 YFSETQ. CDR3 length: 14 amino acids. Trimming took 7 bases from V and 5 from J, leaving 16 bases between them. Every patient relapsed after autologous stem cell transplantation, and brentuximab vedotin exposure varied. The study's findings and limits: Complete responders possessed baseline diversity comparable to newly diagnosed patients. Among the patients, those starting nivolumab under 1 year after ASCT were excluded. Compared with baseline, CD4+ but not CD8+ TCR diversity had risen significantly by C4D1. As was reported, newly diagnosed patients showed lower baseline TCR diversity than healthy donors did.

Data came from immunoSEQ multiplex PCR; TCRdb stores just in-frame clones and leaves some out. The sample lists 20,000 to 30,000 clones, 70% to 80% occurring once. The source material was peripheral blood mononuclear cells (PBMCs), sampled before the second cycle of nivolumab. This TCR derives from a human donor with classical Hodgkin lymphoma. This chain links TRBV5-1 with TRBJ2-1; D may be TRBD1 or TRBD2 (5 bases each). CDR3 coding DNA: TGCGCCAGCCACCGGGACGCATCGAACAATGAGCAGTTCTTC. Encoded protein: CASHRDASNNEQFF.